The T cell receptor beta chain described here comes from a study of T cell responses to AZD1222 COVID-19 vaccine. The study's findings and limits: The study found Spike-specific TCR breadth and depth rose after two AZD1222 doses.

Assay used: immunoSEQ multiplex PCR; TCRdb lists only in-frame clones, some missing. The profile shows 66,000 or so clones, roughly 87% of them singletons. Trimming cost V 4 bases and J 7 bases; bases outside gene matches: 12. The V gene's germline CDR1 is SNHLY and CDR2 FYNNEI. The CDR3 spans 16 residues. Note on this clone: Its cognate antigen is unknown.

The clonotype comes from an adult in good health. The chain joins TRBV2 to TRBJ1-2; 10 bases fit TRBD1. Sequencing was performed on peripheral blood, taken on day 0 of AZD1222 vaccination. Here the CDR3 reads CASSGTGGHMVSGYTF. CDR3 coding DNA: TGTGCCAGCAGTGGGACAGGGGGGCACATGGTATCTGGCTACACCTTC.